The source of this T cell receptor (beta chain) is a study of T cell responses to AZD1222 COVID-19 vaccine. General study results and limits: The donor cohort was predominantly white British with a female majority, and clonal diversity may have been underestimated.

V shed 9 bases, J shed 6 bases, and the junction held 6 bases outside the gene matches. Germline V CDR1 and CDR2: MNHEY, SVGAGI. CDR3 length: 13 residues. The protocol was immunoSEQ multiplex PCR, while the TCRdb copy is restricted to in-frame clones and leaves out a portion. The table has about 190,000 clones, 90% to 95% seen once; the top ten hold around 3.6%. As regards this clone: Antigen unknown.

The chain has TRBV6-5 and TRBJ2-4, with 9 bases aligning to TRBD1. Here the sequenced sample was peripheral blood, taken 28 days after the second dose of the MenACWY control vaccine. The receptor was isolated from an adult who received the MenACWY meningococcal vaccine as a control. CDR3 amino acids: CASTGGGRNIQYF. The CDR3 nucleotides read TGTGCCAGTACAGGGGGCGGGCGAAACATTCAGTACTTC.